This T cell receptor beta chain comes out of a study of Ad26.COV2.S vaccination and SARS-CoV-2 variants. This clone was detected many times. The length of the CDR3 is 11 residues. The V and J ends lost 7 bases and 2 bases respectively, with 3 bases between them. Documented treatment: approximately 18 received Ad26.COV2.S at low or high dose, single or two shots; roughly 5 received placebo; per-sample allocation not given. Day 63 following the first vaccine or placebo injection was when the samples were taken. Profiling relied on immunoSEQ multiplex PCR, and the TCRdb table lists in-frame clones only, not all of them. The data contain around 300,000 clones, 88% of them seen just once; the ten biggest clones take up around 6.1%.

The source of this sequence is a person aged 18 to 65 who received the Ad26.COV2.S COVID-19 vaccine or a placebo. The chain is built from TRBV12-3 or TRBV12-4 and TRBJ1-3; D call uncertain. This specimen consisted of peripheral blood, obtained in a trial of Ad26.COV2.S vaccine versus placebo. The CDR3 bases are TGTGCCAGCACCCCTGGAAACACCATATATTTT. Encoded protein: CASTPGNTIYF.